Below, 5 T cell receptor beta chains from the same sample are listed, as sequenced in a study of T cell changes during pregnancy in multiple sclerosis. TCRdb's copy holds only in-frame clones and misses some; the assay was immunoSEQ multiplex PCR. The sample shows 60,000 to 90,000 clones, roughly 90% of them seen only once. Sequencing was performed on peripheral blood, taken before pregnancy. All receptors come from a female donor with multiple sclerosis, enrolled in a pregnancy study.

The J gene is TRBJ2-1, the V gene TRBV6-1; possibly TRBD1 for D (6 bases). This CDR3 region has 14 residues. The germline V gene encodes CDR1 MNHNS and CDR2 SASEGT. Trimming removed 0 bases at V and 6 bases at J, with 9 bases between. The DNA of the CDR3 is TGTGCCAGCAGTGAAGCTGAAGGGGGCAATGAGCAGTTCTTC. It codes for CASSEAEGGNEQFF.

The CDR3 spells CSGSTSGDTDTQYF. In DNA, the CDR3 is TGCAGCGGGTCGACTAGCGGGGACACAGATACGCAGTATTTT. This sequence joins TRBV29-1 and TRBJ2-3; 11 bases are a match to TRBD2. The J segment lost 2 bases and the V segment lost 7 bases, leaving 5 bases of the junction unmatched. The CDR3 covers 14 residues. The germline gives CDR1 SQVTM, CDR2 ANQGSEA.

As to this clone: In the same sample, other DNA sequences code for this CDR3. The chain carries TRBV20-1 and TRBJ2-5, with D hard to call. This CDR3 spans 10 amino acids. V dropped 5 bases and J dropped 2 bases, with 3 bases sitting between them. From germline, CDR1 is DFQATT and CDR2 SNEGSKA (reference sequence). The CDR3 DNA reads TGCAGTGCTTTACAAGAGACCCAGTACTTC. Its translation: CSALQETQYF.

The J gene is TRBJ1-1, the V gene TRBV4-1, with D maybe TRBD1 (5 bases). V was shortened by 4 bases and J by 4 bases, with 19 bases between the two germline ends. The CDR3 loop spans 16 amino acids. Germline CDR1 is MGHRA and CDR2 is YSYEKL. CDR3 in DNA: TGCGCCAGCAGCCGGGGCAGGGCCCACTCGGGCACTGAAGCTTTCTTT. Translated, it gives CASSRGRAHSGTEAFF.

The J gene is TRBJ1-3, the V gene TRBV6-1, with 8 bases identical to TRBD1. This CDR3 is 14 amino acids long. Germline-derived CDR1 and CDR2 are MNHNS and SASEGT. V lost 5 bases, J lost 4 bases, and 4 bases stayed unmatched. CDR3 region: CASSTTGAGNTIYF. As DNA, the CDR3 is TGTGCCAGCAGTACGACAGGGGCCGGAAACACCATATATTTT.